The next 6 T cell receptor beta chains were all read from a single sample in a study of shared clonotypes between healthy human individuals (dated by TCRdb to 2020 to 2022). Library prep was done by the immunoSEQ multiplex PCR assay. TCRdb holds this immuneACCESS table with in-frame rearrangements only. Some clones are missing; in checked studies, unresolved V genes explain under half, and the rest has no known cause. The sample table contains some 2.4 million clones; only one count was recorded for 80% to 95% of them. Of the sample, 0.35% to 0.45% is held by the ten largest clones. Sequencing input: naive CD4+ T cells from PBMCs. The label giving this sample's cell subset or site can be read as: CD45RA+ positively selected. The receptor source for this set is a man between 18 and 29 years old in good health. Some clones in this sample may be carry-over from other donors' samples.

The chain employs TRBV28 and TRBJ1-2; TRBD1 might be the D (6 bases). CDR1 is MDHEN and CDR2 is SYDVKM in the germline V gene. Trimming left V 5 bases short and J 2 bases short, with 15 bases between. The CDR3 runs to 15 residues. The CDR3 bases are TGTGCCAGCAGTCACAGGGTAAGGACCAACTATGGCTACACCTTC. The encoded protein is CASSHRVRTNYGYTF.

V gene TRBV9 combines with J gene TRBJ1-1, with no clear D. CDR1 is SGDLS, CDR2 YYNGEE, per germline. CDR3 length: 14 amino acids. V lost 0 bases to trimming and J lost 3 bases, with 9 bases between them. The CDR3 spells CASSVDAGYTEAFF. Here the CDR3 DNA reads TGTGCCAGCAGCGTAGATGCGGGGTACACTGAAGCTTTCTTT.

The CDR3 DNA follows: TGTGCCAGCAGCCCGGGGAGCGGGAGTGTTTACGAGCAGTACTTC. This sequence encodes CASSPGSGSVYEQYF. This chain links TRBV9 with TRBJ2-7, with TRBD2 matching over 8 bases. The CDR3 is 15 amino acids. CDR1 is SGDLS, CDR2 YYNGEE, per germline. J gave up 4 bases and V 4 bases, and 10 bases lay outside the gene matches. The full variable domain, in which reference TRBV9 and TRBJ2-7 provide the parts outside the CDR3, is DSGVTQTPKHLITATGQRVTLRCSPRSGDLSVYWYQQSLDQGLQFLIQYYNGEERAKGNILERFSAQQFPDLHSELNLSSLELGDSALYFCASSPGSGSVYEQYFGPGTRLTVT.

For the CDR3, the DNA is TGTGCCAGCACCCTCCAGAGGGAGGGCCGGAATGAGCAGTTCTTC. Its translation is CASTLQREGRNEQFF. The V gene is TRBV28, the J gene TRBJ2-1; 7 bases agree with TRBD2. Germline V gene lookup returns CDR1 MDHEN and CDR2 SYDVKM. J lost 7 bases, V lost 7 bases, and 13 bases had no gene match. This CDR3 contains 15 residues.

This chain connects TRBV5-6 to TRBJ1-5; TRBD1 might be the D (5 bases). The length of the CDR3 is 14 residues. CDR1 is SGHDT, CDR2 YYEEEE, per germline. With 3 bases removed from V and 5 bases from J, the gap between germline ends came to 12 bases. Here the CDR3 DNA reads TGTGCCAGCAGCTCCGGGACGCGCGATCAGCCCCAGCATTTT. Its translation: CASSSGTRDQPQHF.

This chain uses TRBV11-2 with TRBJ2-5; no reliable D call. This CDR3 comprises 13 residues. Trimming left V 5 bases short and J 5 bases short, with 12 bases between. The V gene's germline CDR1 is SGHAT and CDR2 FQNNGV. This chain's CDR3 is CASSAVRPETQYF. In nucleotides, the CDR3 is TGTGCCAGCAGCGCCGTTCGGCCGGAGACCCAGTACTTC.